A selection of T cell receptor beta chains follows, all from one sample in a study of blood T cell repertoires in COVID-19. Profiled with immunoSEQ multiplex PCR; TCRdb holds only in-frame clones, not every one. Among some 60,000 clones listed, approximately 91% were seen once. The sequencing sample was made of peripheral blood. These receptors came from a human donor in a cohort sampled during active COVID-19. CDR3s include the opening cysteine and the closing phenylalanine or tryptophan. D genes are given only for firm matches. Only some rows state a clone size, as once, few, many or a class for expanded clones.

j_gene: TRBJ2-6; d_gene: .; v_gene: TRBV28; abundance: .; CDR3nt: TGTGCCAGCAGCCTGGGGGGTTCTGGGGCCAACGTCCTGACTTTC; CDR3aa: CASSLGGSGANVLTF
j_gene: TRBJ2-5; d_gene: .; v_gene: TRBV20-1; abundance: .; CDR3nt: TGCAGTGCCCCTAGAGGAGAGACCCAGTACTTC; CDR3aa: CSAPRGETQYF
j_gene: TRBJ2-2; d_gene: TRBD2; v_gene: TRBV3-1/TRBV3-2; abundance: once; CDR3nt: TGTGCCAGCAGCCTGGCGGGGGGGAACACCGGGGAGCTGTTTTTT; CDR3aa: CASSLAGGNTGELFF
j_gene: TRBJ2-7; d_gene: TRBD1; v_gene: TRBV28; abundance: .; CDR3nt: TGTGCCAGCAATCCAGGGGGTGCAGGAAAGCAGTACTTC; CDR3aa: CASNPGGAGKQYF
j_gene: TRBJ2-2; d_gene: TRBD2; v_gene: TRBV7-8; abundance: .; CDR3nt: TGTGCCAGCAGCCTAACTCCGGGACTAGCGGGCGCGGGGGAGCTGTTTTTT; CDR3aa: CASSLTPGLAGAGELFF
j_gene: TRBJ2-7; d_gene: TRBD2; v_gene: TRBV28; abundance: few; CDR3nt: TGTGCCAGCACCCCGGGGGGGGTAGGATATACCTACGAGCAGTACTTC; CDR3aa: CASTPGGVGYTYEQYF
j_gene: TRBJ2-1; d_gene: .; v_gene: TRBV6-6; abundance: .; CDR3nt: TGTGCCAGCAGTTACCTAGGGGGACCTCTCAATGAGCAGTTCTTC; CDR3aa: CASSYLGGPLNEQFF
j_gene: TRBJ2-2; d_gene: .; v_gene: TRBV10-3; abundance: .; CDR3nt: TGTGCCATCAGTGGTAGGGGCAGGACCGGGGAGCTGTTTTTT; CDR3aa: CAISGRGRTGELFF
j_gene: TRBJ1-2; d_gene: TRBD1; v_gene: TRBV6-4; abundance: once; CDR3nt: TGTGCCAGCAGCAAGACAGGGTACTATGGCTACACCTTC; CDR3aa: CASSKTGYYGYTF
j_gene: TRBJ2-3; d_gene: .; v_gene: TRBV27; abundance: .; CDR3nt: TGTGCCAGCAGTCTCACAGGGCTTAGCACAGATACGCAGTATTTT; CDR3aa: CASSLTGLSTDTQYF
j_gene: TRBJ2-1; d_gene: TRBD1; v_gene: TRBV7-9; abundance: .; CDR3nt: TGTGCCAGCAGCCTCGGGACAGGCAAGTACAATGAGCAGTTCTTC; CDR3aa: CASSLGTGKYNEQFF
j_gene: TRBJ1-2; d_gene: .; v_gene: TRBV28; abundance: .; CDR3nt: TGTGCCAGCAGTTTACTCCGCGGCTATGGCTACACCTTC; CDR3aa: CASSLLRGYGYTF